This note documents a single T cell receptor (beta chain) sequence. The antigen is not known. Measured with immunoSEQ multiplex PCR; TCRdb has only the in-frame clones, and not every one. The table shows tens of thousands of clones, with approximately 83% occurring only once. The entry originates in a study of T cell responses to AZD1222 COVID-19 vaccine. Points from the study as a whole: Spike-specific TCR breadth and depth were elevated following two AZD1222 doses. It should be noted that donors were predominantly white British and more often female, and clonal diversity was possibly underestimated.

Germline V gives CDR1 MDHEN, CDR2 SYDVKM. The CDR3 consists of 14 residues. V shed 2 bases, J shed 4 bases, and the junction held 3 bases outside the gene matches. The sample in question was peripheral blood, obtained 28 days after the second AZD1222 dose. The clonotype originates from an adult who received the AZD1222 COVID-19 vaccine. The chain employs TRBV28 and TRBJ2-7; 9 bases map to TRBD1. The chain's CDR3 is CASSLMGQGYEQYF. The CDR3 nucleotides read TGTGCCAGCAGTTTAATGGGACAGGGTTACGAGCAGTACTTC.